This is a list of T cell receptor beta chains from one sample in a study of cytomegalovirus exposure and HLA in healthy donors. TCRdb's table, derived via immunoSEQ multiplex PCR, lists solely in-frame clones and lacks some. The sample data list some 120,000 clones. Sequenced input: PBMCs. All receptors come from a man aged 25 to 40 in good health and CMV-seronegative. Each CDR3 is given with its conserved first and last residue. Fields, in order: CDR3 protein, CDR3 DNA, J gene, D gene, V gene. The D gene is left open where the match is weak.

CDR3aa: CASTQMGNTEAFF
CDR3nt: TGTGCCAGTACACAGATGGGGAACACTGAAGCTTTCTTT
j_gene: TRBJ1-1
d_gene: NA
v_gene: TRBV19

CDR3aa: CARGTSGSEQYF
CDR3nt: TGTGCCAGAGGGACTAGCGGGAGCGAGCAGTACTTC
j_gene: TRBJ2-7
d_gene: TRBD2
v_gene: TRBV6-5

CDR3aa: CASSATGNGAEAFF
CDR3nt: TGTGCCAGCAGCGCGACCGGGAATGGGGCTGAAGCTTTCTTT
j_gene: TRBJ1-1
d_gene: NA
v_gene: TRBV2

CDR3aa: CASSLVRGQGTDTQYF
CDR3nt: TGCGCCAGCAGCTTGGTAAGGGGACAGGGCACAGATACGCAGTATTTT
j_gene: TRBJ2-3
d_gene: TRBD1
v_gene: TRBV5-1

CDR3aa: CASTSGTPIQRVFFCRF
CDR3nt: TGTGCCAGCACTAGCGGGACCCCTATCCAACGTGTTTTTTTCTGTCGTTTC
j_gene: TRBJ2-7
d_gene: TRBD2
v_gene: TRBV2

CDR3aa: CASSARAMVGGENEQFF
CDR3nt: TGTGCCAGCAGCGCGCGCGCTATGGTGGGAGGGGAGAATGAGCAGTTCTTC
j_gene: TRBJ2-1
d_gene: TRBD2
v_gene: TRBV7-9

CDR3aa: CASKRQGRGNQPQHF
CDR3nt: TGTGCCAGCAAAAGACAGGGGAGGGGCAATCAGCCCCAGCATTTT
j_gene: TRBJ1-5
d_gene: TRBD1
v_gene: TRBV6-1

CDR3aa: CAISGLAGGETQYF
CDR3nt: TGTGCCATCAGCGGACTAGCGGGAGGAGAGACCCAGTACTTC
j_gene: TRBJ2-5
d_gene: TRBD2
v_gene: TRBV10-3

CDR3aa: CASSADSDTQYF
CDR3nt: TGTGCCAGCAGCGCAGATTCAGATACGCAGTATTTT
j_gene: TRBJ2-3
d_gene: NA
v_gene: TRBV5-4

CDR3aa: CASSDRDMNTEAFF
CDR3nt: TGCGCCAGCAGCGACAGGGACATGAACACTGAAGCTTTCTTT
j_gene: TRBJ1-1
d_gene: TRBD1
v_gene: TRBV5-1

CDR3aa: CASSSGQIDTGELFF
CDR3nt: TGTGCCAGCAGTTCGGGACAGATTGACACCGGGGAGCTGTTTTTT
j_gene: TRBJ2-2
d_gene: TRBD1
v_gene: TRBV28

CDR3aa: CASILQGFSNEQFF
CDR3nt: TGTGCCAGCATTCTGCAGGGTTTCTCCAATGAGCAGTTCTTC
j_gene: TRBJ2-1
d_gene: NA
v_gene: TRBV28

CDR3aa: CASSLATEAFF
CDR3nt: TGTGCCAGCAGCTTGGCGACTGAAGCTTTCTTT
j_gene: TRBJ1-1
d_gene: NA
v_gene: TRBV5-5

CDR3aa: CASSLVTWRRGYNEQFF
CDR3nt: TGTGCCAGCAGCTTAGTGACTTGGCGGAGGGGATACAATGAGCAGTTCTTC
j_gene: TRBJ2-1
d_gene: NA
v_gene: TRBV7-9

CDR3aa: CASSIVGLTELFF
CDR3nt: TGTGCCAGTAGTATCGTTGGGCTCACGGAACTGTTTTTT
j_gene: TRBJ1-4
d_gene: NA
v_gene: TRBV19

CDR3aa: CASSSWDIGGNYGYTF
CDR3nt: TGTGCCAGCAGCTCCTGGGACATTGGAGGCAACTATGGCTACACCTTC
j_gene: TRBJ1-2
d_gene: NA
v_gene: TRBV7-2

CDR3aa: CASSLGGRRNEQFF
CDR3nt: TGCGCCAGCAGCTTGGGAGGGAGAAGGAATGAGCAGTTCTTC
j_gene: TRBJ2-1
d_gene: NA
v_gene: TRBV5-1

CDR3aa: CAWRAGLAGSNEQFF
CDR3nt: TGTGCCTGGAGGGCGGGACTAGCGGGAAGCAATGAGCAGTTCTTC
j_gene: TRBJ2-1
d_gene: TRBD2
v_gene: TRBV30

CDR3aa: CASTSGLAGGYEQFF
CDR3nt: TGTGCCAGCACTTCGGGACTAGCGGGAGGGTATGAGCAGTTCTTC
j_gene: TRBJ2-1
d_gene: TRBD2
v_gene: TRBV28

CDR3aa: CASSASSGSRRYF
CDR3nt: TGTGCCAGCAGTGCTAGTAGCGGGTCCAGGCGTTATTTT
j_gene: TRBJ2-3
d_gene: TRBD2
v_gene: TRBV27

CDR3aa: CAWSGQASTDTQYF
CDR3nt: TGTGCCTGGAGCGGACAAGCTAGCACAGATACGCAGTATTTT
j_gene: TRBJ2-3
d_gene: NA
v_gene: TRBV30

CDR3aa: CAWSGDRGNYEQYF
CDR3nt: TGTGCCTGGAGTGGAGACAGGGGGAATTACGAGCAGTACTTC
j_gene: TRBJ2-7
d_gene: TRBD1
v_gene: TRBV30

CDR3aa: CSVEDTSAESYEQYF
CDR3nt: TGCAGCGTTGAAGATACAAGCGCTGAGAGCTACGAGCAGTACTTC
j_gene: TRBJ2-7
d_gene: NA
v_gene: TRBV29-1

CDR3aa: CASSQRGRETQYF
CDR3nt: TGTGCCAGCAGCCAAAGGGGAAGGGAGACCCAGTACTTC
j_gene: TRBJ2-5
d_gene: NA
v_gene: TRBV7-8

CDR3aa: CATRVGQGALGTQYF
CDR3nt: TGTGCCACCAGAGTCGGACAGGGGGCCTTGGGGACCCAGTACTTC
j_gene: TRBJ2-5
d_gene: TRBD1
v_gene: TRBV15

CDR3aa: CASSFGLAGGPGEQFF
CDR3nt: TGTGCCAGCAGCTTTGGACTAGCGGGAGGCCCCGGTGAGCAGTTCTTC
j_gene: TRBJ2-1
d_gene: TRBD2
v_gene: TRBV9

CDR3aa: CASRGGTGGIETQYF
CDR3nt: TGTGCCAGCAGAGGAGGGACAGGGGGCATAGAGACCCAGTACTTC
j_gene: TRBJ2-5
d_gene: TRBD1
v_gene: TRBV6-5

CDR3aa: CASSPIVTAHNEKLFF
CDR3nt: TGTGCCAGCAGCCCGATAGTGACAGCCCATAATGAAAAACTGTTTTTT
j_gene: TRBJ1-4
d_gene: NA
v_gene: TRBV16

CDR3aa: CASSYPGTSNTGELFF
CDR3nt: TGTGCCAGCAGTTATCCCGGGACTAGTAACACCGGGGAGCTGTTTTTT
j_gene: TRBJ2-2
d_gene: TRBD2
v_gene: TRBV6-6

CDR3aa: CASSDGGSYTSTDTQYF
CDR3nt: TGTGCCAGCAGTGATGGGGGGTCTTACACGAGCACAGATACGCAGTATTTT
j_gene: TRBJ2-3
d_gene: NA
v_gene: TRBV2

CDR3aa: CASSWGLAGRSSYNEQFF
CDR3nt: TGCGCCAGCAGCTGGGGACTAGCGGGACGGAGCTCCTACAATGAGCAGTTCTTC
j_gene: TRBJ2-1
d_gene: TRBD2
v_gene: TRBV5-1

CDR3aa: CAWINTGSGANVLTF
CDR3nt: TGTGCCTGGATTAATACGGGCTCTGGGGCCAACGTCCTGACTTTC
j_gene: TRBJ2-6
d_gene: NA
v_gene: TRBV30

CDR3aa: CASSSGTGQYNEQFF
CDR3nt: TGCGCCAGCAGCTCAGGGACAGGGCAATACAATGAGCAGTTCTTC
j_gene: TRBJ2-1
d_gene: TRBD1
v_gene: TRBV5-1

CDR3aa: CASSWEGSTEAFF
CDR3nt: TGTGCCAGCAGTTGGGAGGGAAGCACTGAAGCTTTCTTT
j_gene: TRBJ1-1
d_gene: NA
v_gene: TRBV6-5

CDR3aa: CAINLAGVGNEQFF
CDR3nt: TGTGCCATCAACCTAGCGGGAGTCGGGAATGAGCAGTTCTTC
j_gene: TRBJ2-1
d_gene: TRBD2
v_gene: TRBV10-3

CDR3aa: CASSDGTGEANQPQHF
CDR3nt: TGTGCCAGCAGTGATGGAACAGGTGAAGCGAATCAGCCCCAGCATTTT
j_gene: TRBJ1-5
d_gene: NA
v_gene: TRBV6-1